Listed below are T cell receptor beta chains from one sample, sequenced in a study of response to subunit inactivated influenza vaccine. TCRdb ran MiXCR on the RT-PCR reads and lists one entry per CDR3 protein. Counted here are about 500,000 distinct CDR3 sequences, approximately 16% occurring once; the ten biggest clones make up 3%. The material was CD4+ T cells sorted from PBMCs, obtained 23 to 25 months after vaccination. The receptors shown here come from a man between 50 and 69 years old who received an inactivated influenza vaccine. Both conserved end residues are part of each CDR3. The order of the fields is V gene, J gene, CDR3 length, CDR3 protein.

v_gene: TRBV7-6
j_gene: TRBJ2-3
len: 16
CDR3aa: CASSKSSGGRTDTQYF

v_gene: TRBV7-8
j_gene: TRBJ2-7
len: 16
CDR3aa: CASSLAAGTGYYEQYF

v_gene: TRBV5-1
j_gene: TRBJ2-7
len: 17
CDR3aa: CASSLGLADASSYEQYF

v_gene: TRBV3-1
j_gene: TRBJ1-5
len: 14
CDR3aa: CASSQGGLNQPQHF

v_gene: TRBV29-1
j_gene: TRBJ2-2
len: 12
CDR3aa: CSVGYGSGELFF

v_gene: TRBV19
j_gene: TRBJ2-7
len: 14
CDR3aa: CASSMLAETYEQYF

v_gene: TRBV27
j_gene: TRBJ2-3
len: 15
CDR3aa: CASSSSGSYTDTQYF

v_gene: TRBV29-1
j_gene: TRBJ2-5
len: 13
CDR3aa: CSVGEGRRQTQYF

v_gene: TRBV27
j_gene: TRBJ2-1
len: 14
CDR3aa: CASSSAEVWGEQFF

v_gene: TRBV5-4
j_gene: TRBJ2-3
len: 15
CDR3aa: CASSLTSGGEDTQYF

v_gene: TRBV7-2
j_gene: TRBJ2-5
len: 14
CDR3aa: CASSLDEGTGAQYF

v_gene: TRBV6-1
j_gene: TRBJ2-6
len: 14
CDR3aa: CASSKLSGANVLTF

v_gene: TRBV6-5
j_gene: TRBJ1-5
len: 16
CDR3aa: CASSYPGWPINQPQHF

v_gene: TRBV20-1
j_gene: TRBJ2-2
len: 15
CDR3aa: CSAARARVGSGELFF

v_gene: TRBV29-1
j_gene: TRBJ2-3
len: 14
CDR3aa: CSTGRLSSTDTQYF

v_gene: TRBV6-2/TRBV6-3
j_gene: TRBJ1-1
len: 15
CDR3aa: CASSYSMRGGTEAFF

v_gene: TRBV10-3
j_gene: TRBJ2-5
len: 15
CDR3aa: CAHSSGQGVAETQYF

v_gene: TRBV20-1
j_gene: TRBJ2-2
len: 17
CDR3aa: CSARDGLQGALPGELFF

v_gene: TRBV27
j_gene: TRBJ2-6
len: 16
CDR3aa: CASSSFQPSGANVLTF

v_gene: TRBV27
j_gene: TRBJ2-7
len: 16
CDR3aa: CASSRSPAGASYEQYF

v_gene: TRBV4-1
j_gene: TRBJ1-6
len: 14
CDR3aa: CASSQDRINSPLHF

v_gene: TRBV5-4
j_gene: TRBJ2-7
len: 13
CDR3aa: CASSLVGGLEQYF

v_gene: TRBV5-1
j_gene: TRBJ2-7
len: 15
CDR3aa: CASSTGTSMVGEQYF

v_gene: TRBV29-1
j_gene: TRBJ1-2
len: 11
CDR3aa: CSGKGGSGYTF

v_gene: TRBV7-6
j_gene: TRBJ1-1
len: 13
CDR3aa: CASSRTFGTEAFF

v_gene: TRBV2
j_gene: TRBJ2-7
len: 19
CDR3aa: CASTPKILLDRVVSYEQYF

v_gene: TRBV9
j_gene: TRBJ1-6
len: 17
CDR3aa: CASSVEALSSYNSPLHF

v_gene: TRBV20-1
j_gene: TRBJ2-3
len: 17
CDR3aa: CSARDSLVGLYTDTQYF

v_gene: TRBV5-8
j_gene: TRBJ1-5
len: 14
CDR3aa: CASSPGQNNQPQHF

v_gene: TRBV20-1
j_gene: TRBJ2-5
len: 15
CDR3aa: CSARAFQGGQETQYF

v_gene: TRBV6-1
j_gene: TRBJ2-5
len: 14
CDR3aa: CASSEDRGIWTQYF

v_gene: TRBV2
j_gene: TRBJ2-1
len: 14
CDR3aa: CASSEANGNNEQFF

v_gene: TRBV25-1
j_gene: TRBJ2-1
len: 15
CDR3aa: CASSLTGTPGNEQFF

v_gene: TRBV12-3/TRBV12-4
j_gene: TRBJ2-6
len: 15
CDR3aa: CASSSGNPGANVLTF

v_gene: TRBV5-6
j_gene: TRBJ2-1
len: 15
CDR3aa: CASSPRGYSYNEQFF

v_gene: TRBV7-9
j_gene: TRBJ1-4
len: 12
CDR3aa: CASRSTNEKLFF

v_gene: TRBV7-2
j_gene: TRBJ2-3
len: 13
CDR3aa: CASSLSFTDTQYF

v_gene: TRBV9
j_gene: TRBJ2-2
len: 15
CDR3aa: CASSVDPGGTGELFF

v_gene: TRBV20-1
j_gene: TRBJ1-1
len: 12
CDR3aa: CSGSAASTEAFF

v_gene: TRBV4-3
j_gene: TRBJ1-4
len: 15
CDR3aa: CASSQAAGTGVKLFF

v_gene: TRBV3-1
j_gene: TRBJ2-3
len: 15
CDR3aa: CASSYTKDPTDTQYF

v_gene: TRBV20-1
j_gene: TRBJ2-1
len: 15
CDR3aa: CSAAPRLRSMHEQFF

v_gene: TRBV7-9
j_gene: TRBJ2-2
len: 16
CDR3aa: CASSLRGRSYTGELFF

v_gene: TRBV5-5
j_gene: TRBJ1-5
len: 14
CDR3aa: CASSLTGGVEPQHF

v_gene: TRBV7-2
j_gene: TRBJ2-5
len: 13
CDR3aa: CASSRAREETQYF

v_gene: TRBV10-3
j_gene: TRBJ2-7
len: 15
CDR3aa: CAISETGQGVYEQYF

v_gene: TRBV3-1
j_gene: TRBJ2-2
len: 16
CDR3aa: CASSRRRGGLSGELFF

v_gene: TRBV29-1
j_gene: TRBJ2-3
len: 14
CDR3aa: CSVGEGGKPDTQYF